These 10 T cell receptor beta chains were all obtained from the same sample, sequenced in a study of blood T cell repertoires in COVID-19. This table comes from immunoSEQ multiplex PCR, and its TCRdb copy is limited to in-frame clones, with some not included. This table holds under 250,000 clones, less than 90% found once. The sample comprised peripheral blood. The origin of the receptors is a man in his 60s with acute or convalescent COVID-19.

The chain employs TRBV27 and TRBJ1-6; TRBD1 matches at 7 bases. The CDR3 covers 13 residues. The germline V gene has CDR1 MNHEY and CDR2 SMNVEV (reference sequence). The CDR3 here is CASGDRLNSPLHF. In nucleotides, the CDR3 is TGTGCATCCGGGGACAGACTAAATTCACCCCTCCACTTT.

The chain carries TRBV27 and TRBJ1-1; 7 bases are shared with TRBD1. The CDR3 has 11 amino acids. The J segment lost 9 bases and the V segment lost 3 bases, leaving 1 base of the junction unmatched. Germline CDR1 is MNHEY and CDR2 is SMNVEV (reference sequence). Here the CDR3 reads CASSLGQQAFF. CDR3 nucleotides: TGTGCCAGCAGTTTGGGACAGCAAGCTTTCTTT.

The rearrangement uses TRBV6-5 and TRBJ2-7; unclear D gene. This CDR3 comprises 13 residues. CDR1 is MNHEY, CDR2 SVGAGI, per germline. Trimming shortened V by 7 bases and J by 6 bases, and 16 bases separated the two germline ends. CDR3 loop: CASTSTGSGEQYF. CDR3 DNA sequence: TGTGCCAGCACCTCTACCGGGTCTGGCGAGCAGTACTTC.

V is TRBV7-2 and J is TRBJ2-7, with a weak D call TRBD2 (5 bases). This CDR3 has 15 amino acids. CDR1 and CDR2 from the germline V gene are SGHTA and FQGNSA. V dropped 5 bases and J dropped 2 bases, with 16 bases sitting between them. This CDR3 reads CASSQVGEVTYEQYF. CDR3 bases: TGTGCCAGCAGCCAAGTGGGAGAAGTGACCTACGAGCAGTACTTC.

The gene calls are TRBV19 and TRBJ2-7; D not certain. CDR1 is LNHDA and CDR2 is SQIVND in the germline V gene (reference sequence). Trimming removed 2 bases from V and 6 bases from J, with 11 bases in between. This CDR3 region has 13 residues. CDR3 sequence (DNA): TGTGCCAGTAGTATAAATTCGGCGGCCGAGCAGTACTTC. This codes for CASSINSAAEQYF.

This clone was counted only a few times. The J gene is TRBJ2-5, the V gene TRBV23-1, with TRBD1 matching 8 bases. TRBV23-1 is assigned to the ORF class and has an uncertain function. V gave up 8 bases and J gave up 4 bases; unmatched junction bases: 21. The CDR3 runs 18 residues. This CDR3 is CASGRVSSSGTGSETQYF. The CDR3 DNA follows: TGCGCCAGCGGAAGAGTCTCCTCATCCGGGACAGGCTCAGAGACCCAGTACTTC.

The rearrangement joins TRBV6-2 or TRBV6-3 to TRBJ2-7, with 14 bases aligning to TRBD2. V trimming: 6 bases; J trimming: 0 bases; junction bases outside the gene matches: 7. The CDR3 covers 17 residues. The germline V gene encodes CDR1 MNHEY and CDR2 SVGEGT. DNA of the CDR3: TGTGCCAGCAGCGAGGGACTAGCGGGAGTCGCCTCCTACGAGCAGTACTTC. This sequence encodes CASSEGLAGVASYEQYF.

DNA of the CDR3: TGTGCCAGCAGTCGAGCGGGAGAGGTCTACAATGAGCAGTTCTTC. Translated: CASSRAGEVYNEQFF. The chain is built from TRBV6-5 and TRBJ2-1; the match to TRBD2 covers 8 bases. Germline V CDR1 and CDR2: MNHEY, SVGAGI. V lost 5 bases, J lost 3 bases, and 6 bases stayed unmatched. The CDR3 runs 15 residues.

The chain has TRBV30 and TRBJ2-3, with 9 bases identical to TRBD1. The CDR3 sequence is 15 residues long. Germline-derived CDR1 and CDR2 are GTSNPN and SVGIG (reference sequence). After removal of 2 bases from V and 2 bases from J, the junction contained 5 bases not matched to a gene. CDR3 sequence (DNA): TGTGCCTGGAGTCTGACAGGGGGGTACACAGATACGCAGTATTTT. As protein: CAWSLTGGYTDTQYF.

The chain uses TRBV4-2 and TRBJ2-1; 8 positions agree with TRBD2. Trimming removed 3 bases from V and 2 bases from J; junction bases left unmatched: 15. The CDR3 totals 19 residues. Germline assignment: CDR1 LGHNA and CDR2 YNFKEQ. The CDR3 DNA sequence: TGTGCCAGCAGCCATTCCACCCCAGGTACCGGGAGGGCCTACAATGAGCAGTTCTTC. The encoded protein is CASSHSTPGTGRAYNEQFF.